This T cell receptor (beta chain) was identified during a study of long-term antiretroviral therapy in people with HIV. As for this clone: Its antigen is unidentified.

The CDR3 spans 15 residues. The germline CDR1 and CDR2 sequences are SGHNT and YENEEA. V lost 6 bases, J lost 0 bases, and 5 bases stayed unmatched. Sequencing used immunoSEQ v3.0 at survey level. Per-sample sequencing targets were about 40,000-55,000 T-cell genomes. The assay was immunoSEQ multiplex PCR, and TCRdb's table has in-frame clones only and misses some. The repertoire has fewer than 35,000 clones, 78% of them found once; the top ten carry roughly 8.2%. Study observations and caveats: HIV repertoires covered narrower CDR3 length ranges than controls did. An increase in diversity followed ART, yet levels stayed below transplant donor controls. Clonal populations expanded prior to ART predominated within the repertoire at all time points.

The sample in question was unsorted PBMCs, obtained 3.1 years after starting antiretroviral therapy. The receptor was derived from a woman in her forties or fifties with HIV. V usage is TRBV11-3 and J usage is TRBJ2-1, with 7 bases lining up with TRBD1. The CDR3 DNA reads TGTGCCAGCAGTCACCGGGACAGCTCCTACAATGAGCAGTTCTTC. It encodes CASSHRDSSYNEQFF.